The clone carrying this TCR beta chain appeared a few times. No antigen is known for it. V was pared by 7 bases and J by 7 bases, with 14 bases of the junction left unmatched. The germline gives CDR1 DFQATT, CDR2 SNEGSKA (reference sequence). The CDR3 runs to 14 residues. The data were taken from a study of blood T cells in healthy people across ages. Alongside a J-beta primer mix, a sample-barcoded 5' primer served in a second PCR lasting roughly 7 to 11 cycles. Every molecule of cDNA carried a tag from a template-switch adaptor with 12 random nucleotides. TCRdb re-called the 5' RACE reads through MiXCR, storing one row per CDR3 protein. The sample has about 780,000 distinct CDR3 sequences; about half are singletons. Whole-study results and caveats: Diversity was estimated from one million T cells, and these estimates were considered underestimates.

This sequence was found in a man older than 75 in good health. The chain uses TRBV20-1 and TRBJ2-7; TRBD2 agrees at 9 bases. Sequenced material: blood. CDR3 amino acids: CSGVDSGSLSEQYF. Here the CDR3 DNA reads TGCAGTGGGGTCGATAGCGGGAGCCTAAGTGAGCAGTACTTC.